This T cell receptor beta chain was retrieved from a study of cytomegalovirus exposure and HLA in healthy donors. Concerning this clone: Its target is not known.

Germline loops: CDR1 SEHNR, CDR2 FQNEAQ (reference sequence). This CDR3 is 12 amino acids long. V lost 2 bases, J lost 5 bases, and 7 bases lay in between. General study points: In an earlier analysis, about 87% or about 30%: the productive usage of most TCR beta V segments.

With 60 Vbeta and 13 Jbeta primers, the PCR was carried out. Repertoires were generated with immunoSEQ multiplex PCR, while TCRdb's copy carries only in-frame clones and drops some. Here the sample spans about 110,000 clones, approximately 15% being singletons. The clonotype was recovered from a woman between 18 and 30 years old in good health and CMV-seronegative. This sequence joins TRBV7-9 and TRBJ2-7; D might be TRBD2 (5 bases). Sequencing was carried out using PBMCs. This CDR3 reads CASSLFSDEQYF. The CDR3 DNA is TGTGCCAGCAGCTTATTTAGCGACGAGCAGTACTTC.